Given below is one T cell receptor beta chain in context. What it recognizes is unknown. Primers for the PCR totalled 60 Vbeta and 13 Jbeta. Profiled with immunoSEQ multiplex PCR; TCRdb holds only in-frame clones, not every one. The sample shows 150,000 or so clones, 70% to 75% of them seen only once. This sample is part of a study of cytomegalovirus exposure and HLA in healthy donors. The trim removed 5 bases at V and 7 bases at J, leaving 20 bases unmatched. Germline V CDR1 and CDR2: MNHEY, SMNVEV (reference sequence). The CDR3 extends over 19 amino acids. Study-wide results and limits: While the bulk of TCR sequences proved rare, some public TCRs turned up in many donors.

The chain has TRBV27 and TRBJ2-1; 10 nucleotides align to TRBD2. Sequencing was done on a sample of PBMCs. This TCR was recovered from a male donor in good health and CMV-seronegative. Written as DNA, the CDR3 is TGTGCCAGCAGTCACCACGAAACCCGGCGGCTAGCGGGGGTGAATGAGCAGTTCTTC. Its protein product is CASSHHETRRLAGVNEQFF.